A selection of T cell receptor beta chains follows, all from one sample in a study of blood T cell repertoires in COVID-19. Generated by immunoSEQ multiplex PCR, the TCRdb table keeps only in-frame clones and is missing some. In the table there are about 110,000 clones, over 65% of which are singletons. The sample was peripheral blood. These TCRs come from a woman aged 40 to 55 with acute or convalescent COVID-19. CDR3s include the opening cysteine and the closing phenylalanine or tryptophan. D genes are given only for firm matches. Not all rows give a size; the values are once, few, many and, for expanded clones, a class.

abundance,v_gene,j_gene,d_gene,CDR3nt,CDR3aa
.,TRBV5-1,TRBJ2-2,.,TGCGCCAGCAGCCCCCCTGGCTCCGGGGAGCTGTTTTTT,CASSPPGSGELFF
.,TRBV29-1,TRBJ1-4,TRBD1,TGCAGCGTAGGACAGGGTAGAAATGAAAAACTGTTTTTT,CSVGQGRNEKLFF
.,TRBV12-3/TRBV12-4,TRBJ1-2,.,TGTGCCAGCAGTTCCAGGGAGGAAAATGGCTACACCTTC,CASSSREENGYTF
once,TRBV18,TRBJ2-5,TRBD2,TGTGCCAGCTCACCACGGGTGGAAAGACTAGCGGGCCAAGAGACCCAGTACTTC,CASSPRVERLAGQETQYF
many,TRBV3-1/TRBV3-2,TRBJ2-2,TRBD1,TGTGCCAGCAGCCAGAAAGCCGGGACAGTGAACACCGGGGAGCTGTTTTTT,CASSQKAGTVNTGELFF
.,TRBV29-1,TRBJ1-6,.,TGCAGCGTTGGGGGTGCGGGCTCACCCCTCCACTTT,CSVGGAGSPLHF
.,TRBV10-3,TRBJ2-2,TRBD1,TGTGCCATCAGGGGACAGGGGGACACCGGGGAGCTGTTTTTT,CAIRGQGDTGELFF
.,TRBV28,TRBJ2-5,TRBD1,TGTGCCAGCAGTTTATCTAACCGGGACAGGGTTAGGACCCAGTACTTC,CASSLSNRDRVRTQYF
few,TRBV18,TRBJ2-5,TRBD1,TGTGCCAGCTCACCTAGGGACAGGGGGCTTGAGACCCAGTACTTC,CASSPRDRGLETQYF
.,TRBV23-1,TRBJ2-1,.,TGCGCCAGCAGTCAATCGATCTCACCCAGGGCTTACAATGAGCAGTTCTTC,CASSQSISPRAYNEQFF